Below, 22 T cell receptor beta chains from the same sample are listed, as sequenced in a study of blood T cell repertoires in COVID-19 (dated by TCRdb to between 2020 and 2021). The library came from the immunoSEQ multiplex PCR assay. TCRdb provides this immuneACCESS table in a form limited to in-frame rearrangements. Some clones are lacking; in checked studies, under half of them reflect an unresolved V gene, and why the rest are absent is not known. For this sample the table gives 160,000 or so clones, of which about four fifths were detected only once. The top ten hold roughly 13% of the sample. The sequenced sample consisted of peripheral blood. All receptors derive from a woman aged 80 or over with acute or convalescent COVID-19.

The V and J genes are TRBV2 and TRBJ2-1; 10 bases are a match to TRBD2. J lost 5 bases, V lost 4 bases, and 5 bases had no gene match. The CDR3 totals 15 residues. Germline values: CDR1 SNHLY, CDR2 FYNNEI. In DNA, the CDR3 is TGTGCCAGCAGTGTAGCGGGAGGTTTCAACAATGAGCAGTTCTTC. Encoded protein: CASSVAGGFNNEQFF.

The CDR3 coding sequence is TGTGCCAGCAGTGAGCTAGCGGGAGGCGGCGAGCAGTACTTC. Amino acid sequence: CASSELAGGGEQYF. The chain employs TRBV6-4 and TRBJ2-7; 11 nucleotides match TRBD2. The V and J ends lost 3 bases and 6 bases, in that order; junction bases with no gene match: 4. The length of the CDR3 is 14 residues. Germline CDR1 MRHNA, CDR2 SNTAGT.

The chain recombines TRBV28 with TRBJ2-1, with 7 bases identical to TRBD2. This CDR3 has 13 residues. Germline assignment: CDR1 MDHEN and CDR2 SYDVKM. The V gene end was trimmed by 6 bases and the J gene end by 9 bases; junction bases not matched to a gene: 8. In DNA, the CDR3 is TGTGCCAGCAGGAAGACTAGCTCGGGTGAGCAGTTCTTC. Its protein is CASRKTSSGEQFF.

The gene calls are TRBV5-6 and TRBJ1-1; D is possibly TRBD1 (5 bases). The CDR3 is 15 residues long. CDR1 is SGHDT, CDR2 YYEEEE, per germline. Trimming stripped 0 bases from V and 1 base from J, with 10 bases between. The CDR3 bases are TGTGCCAGCAGCTTGGATGGACAAGCGAACACTGAAGCTTTCTTT. This gives the protein CASSLDGQANTEAFF.

The J gene is TRBJ2-1, the V gene TRBV30; 8 nucleotides agree with TRBD2. Trimming removed 5 bases from V and 8 bases from J; junction bases left unmatched: 5. Germline CDR1 reads GTSNPN; CDR2 reads SVGIG (reference sequence). This CDR3 comprises 12 residues. The CDR3 protein is CAWGRGGYEQFF. The CDR3 nucleotides are TGTGCCTGGGGCCGGGGGGGTTATGAGCAGTTCTTC.

The V and J genes are TRBV10-3 and TRBJ2-2, with D perhaps TRBD1 (6 bases). CDR1 is ENHRY and CDR2 is SYGVKD in the germline V gene. This CDR3 spans 13 amino acids. V gave up 9 bases and J gave up 3 bases, with 11 bases separating them. CDR3 DNA sequence: TGTGCCATTAGTTCAGGGGACACCGGGGAGCTGTTTTTT. Its translation is CAISSGDTGELFF.

This clone has more than one count but fewer than ten. This chain connects TRBV5-1 to TRBJ2-5; a possible D gene is TRBD2 (5 bases). The germline V and J ends were trimmed by 1 base and 1 base, with 11 bases remaining between them. Germline assignment: CDR1 SGHRS and CDR2 YFSETQ. The CDR3 spans 15 residues. The CDR3 sequence: CASSLSAGSQETQYF. DNA for the CDR3: TGCGCCAGCAGCTTGAGTGCGGGTAGCCAAGAGACCCAGTACTTC.

This chain joins TRBV6-5 and TRBJ1-2; 7 nucleotides align to TRBD1. The CDR3 has 14 residues. Germline V gene sequence: CDR1 MNHEY, CDR2 SVGAGI. V lost 5 bases and J lost 0; bases outside the gene matches: 3. The CDR3 DNA reads as TGTGCCAGCAGTCGGGACAGAACTAACTATGGCTACACCTTC. It translates to CASSRDRTNYGYTF.

This clone was seen just once. This sequence joins TRBV3-1 (or the pseudogene TRBV3-2) and TRBJ1-6, with D possibly matching TRBD1 (5 bases). V lost 4 bases and J 10 bases, leaving 20 bases between the germline ends. From germline, CDR1 is LGHDT and CDR2 YNNKEL (reference sequence). CDR3 length equals 16 residues. The CDR3 here is CASSPRGRAVESPLHF. The CDR3 bases are TGTGCCAGCAGCCCGCGGGGCAGGGCGGTTGAGTCACCCCTCCACTTT.

The sample holds a few counts of this clone. This chain connects TRBV19 to TRBJ1-5; a weak D match, TRBD1 (5 bases). The CDR3 spans 17 residues. The ends were cut back, 7 bases at V and 0 bases at J, with 19 bases in the middle. CDR1 and CDR2 (germline): LNHDA, SQIVND (reference sequence). The CDR3 DNA follows: TGTGCCAGTACCCCCCGCCCGGAGGGACTTAGCAATCAGCCCCAGCATTTT. It is translated as CASTPRPEGLSNQPQHF.

The chain couples TRBV4-1 to TRBJ2-1; 7 bases map to TRBD2. Germline CDR1 and CDR2: MGHRA and YSYEKL. The CDR3 is 17 residues long. V gave up 2 bases and J gave up 12 bases; unmatched junction bases: 19. As DNA, the CDR3 is TGCGCCAGCAGCCAACCTGGAGCCCGACTAGCTGGGTCCGCGCAGTTCTTC. It is translated as CASSQPGARLAGSAQFF.

The chain joins TRBV24-1 to TRBJ2-7; 9 bases are shared with TRBD1. CDR1 and CDR2 from the germline V gene are KGHDR and SFDVKD. Losses at the gene ends were 4 bases for V and 4 bases for J; bases not matched to a gene: 7. CDR3 length: 15 amino acids. The CDR3 region is CATSDAGTGRYEQYF. CDR3 bases: TGTGCCACCAGTGACGCTGGGACAGGGCGGTACGAGCAGTACTTC.

The chain combines TRBV28 with TRBJ1-2, with 7 bases that match TRBD1. V shed 3 bases, J shed 2 bases, and the junction held 0 bases outside the gene matches. Germline lookup yields CDR1 MDHEN and CDR2 SYDVKM. This CDR3 region has 13 residues. This CDR3 reads CASSLGQNYGYTF. The CDR3 DNA reads TGTGCCAGCAGTTTGGGACAGAACTATGGCTACACCTTC.

The chain joins TRBV18 to TRBJ2-1; weak D call: TRBD1 (6 bases). With 4 bases removed from V and 4 bases from J, the gap between germline ends came to 8 bases. The germline CDR1 and CDR2 sequences are KGHSH and LQKENI. This CDR3 is 13 amino acids long. Here the CDR3 DNA reads TGTGCCAGCTCACACGGACAGTACAATGAGCAGTTCTTC. It yields the protein CASSHGQYNEQFF.

A few counts support this clone. The chain is built from TRBV4-1 and TRBJ1-1, with D tentatively TRBD1 (5 bases). Germline V gene data show CDR1 as MGHRA and CDR2 as YSYEKL. V lost 1 base and J 3 bases, leaving 9 bases between the germline ends. The CDR3 contains 14 residues. The CDR3 DNA reads as TGCGCCAGCAGCCAAGGTCTCAGGGACACTGAAGCTTTCTTT. This sequence encodes CASSQGLRDTEAFF.

The J gene is TRBJ1-4, the V gene TRBV6-6, with D possibly being TRBD1 (5 bases). V lost 2 bases and J 8 bases, leaving 12 bases between the germline ends. The germline V gene encodes CDR1 MNHNY and CDR2 SVGAGI (reference sequence). CDR3 length: 14 residues. In nucleotides, the CDR3 is TGTGCCAGCAGTTACGGGGGGATCGGGGAAAAACTGTTTTTT. Its protein is CASSYGGIGEKLFF.

The chain has TRBV7-2 and TRBJ2-3; possibly TRBD2 for D (5 bases). CDR1 and CDR2 from the germline V gene are SGHTA and FQGNSA. Trimming left V 4 bases short and J 6 bases short, with 11 bases between. This CDR3 spans 13 amino acids. Written as DNA, the CDR3 is TGTGCCAGCAGCTCGGCTAGCTATGATACGCAGTATTTT. Translation gives CASSSASYDTQYF.

The rearrangement uses TRBV2 and TRBJ2-7, with a tentative D call TRBD1 (8 bases). This CDR3 is 14 amino acids long. Trimming stripped 10 bases from V and 2 bases from J, with 18 bases between. Germline V gene data show CDR1 as SNHLY and CDR2 as FYNNEI. The CDR3 reads CATLTGGVPYEQYF. The CDR3 DNA reads TGTGCCACCTTAACAGGGGGGGTTCCCTACGAGCAGTACTTC.

This chain connects TRBV6-1 to TRBJ2-4, with D possibly matching TRBD2 (6 bases). Germline lookup yields CDR1 MNHNS and CDR2 SASEGT. The CDR3 spans 18 residues. V shed 1 base and J shed 0 bases, with 16 bases lying between them. The CDR3 DNA reads as TGTGCCAGCAGTGAAGGGGTAGTAAGGGGACTAGCCAAAAACATTCAGTACTTC. It translates to CASSEGVVRGLAKNIQYF.

This sequence joins TRBV19 and TRBJ1-2; no clear D gene. Trimming left V 6 bases short and J 5 bases short, with 13 bases between. Per the germline V gene, CDR1 is LNHDA and CDR2 is SQIVND (reference sequence). The CDR3 has 13 residues. The CDR3 here is CASSKTEMYGYTF. CDR3 sequence (DNA): TGTGCCAGTAGCAAAACAGAGATGTATGGCTACACCTTC.

V usage is TRBV7-2 and J usage is TRBJ2-2; D not resolved. Germline CDR1 reads SGHTA; CDR2 reads FQGNSA. The CDR3 covers 13 residues. V was pared by 4 bases and J by 1 base, with 4 bases between. The CDR3 reads CASSSGNTGELFF. In nucleotides, the CDR3 is TGTGCCAGCAGCTCGGGGAACACCGGGGAGCTGTTTTTT.

The V call is TRBV4-2, the J call TRBJ2-1, with TRBD1 matching 7 bases. This CDR3 comprises 15 residues. With 0 bases clipped from V and 3 bases from J, the junction kept 2 bases outside the gene matches. The V gene's germline CDR1 is LGHNA and CDR2 YNFKEQ. CDR3 in amino acids: CASSQDTGDYNEQFF. The CDR3 bases are TGTGCCAGCAGCCAAGATACAGGGGACTACAATGAGCAGTTCTTC.